This T cell receptor beta chain was captured by sequencing in a study of Tregs in tolerant kidney transplant recipients (dated by TCRdb to about 2019). About the investigation overall: Related donors were used in the transplants with nonmyeloablative bone marrow transplantation, and mixed chimerism was transient in the human trials. The study used TCRbeta sequencing to identify donor-specific regulatory T cells before combined kidney and bone marrow transplantation, then tracked those cells after transplant.

With respect to this clone: What this receptor recognizes is not known. Base qualities are missing; no much larger clone stands one base away.

The CDR3 holds 17 amino acids from the cysteine to the phenylalanine. Of all the DNA, just the CDR3 is kept, 51 bases in frame from base 1. The germline V and J ends show losses of 0 bases and 9 bases respectively, and no gene match explains 13 bases of the junction. The time point label, as the study defines it: blood sample drawn before combined kidney and bone marrow transplant. For bulk CFSE mixed lymphocyte reactions, CFSE-labeled recipient PBMCs were cocultured for less than 7 days with irradiated donor PBMCs, after which the cells were stained for CD3/CD4/CD8 and FACS-sorted. The patients were several recipients of combined kidney and bone marrow transplants from the ITN036ST trial, and samples were available only from these trial subjects. Healthy control blood was processed to PBMCs with a Ficoll density gradient and then cryopreserved, whereas patient PBMCs were collected both before and after transplant.

General conclusions and limits of the study: Although technical replication error seemed to be minimal, the question of biological reproducibility was not addressed directly. The study was limited by small patient numbers, and the findings need validation in larger populations and under other immunosuppression protocols. In tolerant patients, the expansion of donor-specific Tregs was greater than global Treg expansion, suggesting that the expansion was antigen-driven rather than nonspecific. PCR primers changed over time for some patients, so nucleotide-level comparison across those patients' samples was not possible. Expanding Tregs with activated donor B cells appeared to identify the most biologically relevant and donor-specific TCRbeta repertoire.

Genomic DNA was extracted from sorted cells with the QIAGEN DNeasy Blood and Tissue Kit for TCRbeta CDR3 sequencing. High-throughput TCRbeta CDR3 sequencing, which included PCR amplification with bias correction and internal controls, was done commercially through immunoSEQ. In the paper's pipeline: Unique productive TCRbeta sequences were defined by CDR3 nucleotide sequence when primers matched and otherwise by CDR3 amino acid sequence together with Vbeta and Jbeta genes. A sequence counted as donor-reactive if, in CFSE-low cells, the sequence had a frequency of at least 0.01% and was expanded at least 5-fold compared with unstimulated cells. Jensen-Shannon divergence calculated on the top 100 TCRbeta sequences ranked by frequency was used to measure repertoire divergence. For samples with multiple sequencing runs, sorting error was corrected separately for each run before the runs were pooled. The table comes from immuneACCESS by way of TCRdb, which keeps in-frame sequences with V and J called. Part of the clones is missing from these tables; in studies checked, under half for an unresolved V gene and the rest for unknown reasons. The V and J calls and clone size come from that table; D and trimming were worked out from the DNA. Recorded for this sample are 15,000 or so clones; around 49% of them occurred a single time. In total, the top ten clones hold 3% to 3.5% of the sample.

The TCR comes from a human patient who received a combined kidney and bone marrow transplant. The chain employs TRBV23-1 and TRBJ2-1, and TRBD1 aligns with 8 junction nucleotides. TRBV23-1 falls under the ORF class, with uncertain function. Source: CD4+ T cells from blood cultured with allogeneic cells, taken before the transplant. This receptor has the CDR3 CASSQSGSDRVWVEQFF. In nucleotides, the sequence is TGCGCCAGCAGTCAATCGGGTTCGGACAGGGTCTGGGTTGAGCAGTTCTTC.